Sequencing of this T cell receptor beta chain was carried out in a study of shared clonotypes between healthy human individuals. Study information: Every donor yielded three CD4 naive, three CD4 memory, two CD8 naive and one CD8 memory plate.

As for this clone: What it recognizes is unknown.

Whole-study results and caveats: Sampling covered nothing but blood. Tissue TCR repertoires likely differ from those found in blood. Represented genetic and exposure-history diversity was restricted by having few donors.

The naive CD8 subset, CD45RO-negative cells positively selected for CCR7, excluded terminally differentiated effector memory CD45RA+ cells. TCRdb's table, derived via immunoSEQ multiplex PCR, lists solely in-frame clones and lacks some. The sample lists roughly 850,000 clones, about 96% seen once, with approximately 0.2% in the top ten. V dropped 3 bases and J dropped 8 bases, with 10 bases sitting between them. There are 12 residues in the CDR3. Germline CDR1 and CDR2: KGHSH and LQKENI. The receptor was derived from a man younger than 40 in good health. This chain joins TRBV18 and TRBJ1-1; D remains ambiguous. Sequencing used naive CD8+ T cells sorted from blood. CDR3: CASSPRRTEAFF. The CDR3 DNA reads TGTGCCAGCTCACCCCGACGGACCGAAGCTTTCTTT.